The sequence of this T cell receptor (beta chain) was determined in a study of OX40 agonist ivuxolimab in advanced cancers. Overall study context: Ivuxolimab, an antibody acting as an agonist of OX40 (CD134), was used to treat patients. All patients had ivuxolimab intravenously every 2 weeks at 0.01 to 10 mg/kg.

Produced via immunoSEQ multiplex PCR; TCRdb's table is partial and in-frame only. The sample consists of tens of thousands of clones, 70% to 90% of them appearing once. Note on this clone: The antigen is undetermined.

Regarding the study as a whole: Both CD4+ and CD8+ T cell populations in blood had undergone clonal expansion by week 6 at 0.1 to 3.0 mg/kg.

The clonotype originates from an adult with an advanced solid tumor such as melanoma, head and neck, liver or kidney cancer. This specimen consisted of CD4+ or CD8+ T cells sorted from blood, obtained in a trial of the OX40 agonist ivuxolimab.

The CDR3: CASSSTVYGYTF. CDR3 nucleotides: TGTGCCAGCAGTTCCACCGTTTATGGCTACACCTTC. V and J are TRBV28 and TRBJ1-2, with no clear D. V lost 4 bases and J 5 bases, leaving 8 bases between the germline ends. The CDR3 sequence is 12 residues long. Germline lookup yields CDR1 MDHEN and CDR2 SYDVKM.